The 2 T cell receptor beta chains listed next were all sequenced from one sample in a study of graft-versus-host responses after intestinal transplantation. Antigen specificity for these receptors is unknown. Profiled with immunoSEQ multiplex PCR; TCRdb holds only in-frame clones, not every one. The table has some 150,000 clones, about 93% seen once; the top ten hold about 0.18%. Sample: unstimulated CD4+ T cells sorted from spleen or lymph node cells, taken before intestinal transplant. Every receptor here comes from a human donor who received an intestinal transplant.

This clone was seen a handful of times. This sequence joins TRBV12-5 and TRBJ1-1; D not certain. The V end lost 1 base, the J end lost 1 base, and 7 bases lay between the germline ends. The CDR3 extends over 14 amino acids. CDR1 is LGHNT and CDR2 is FRNRAP in the germline V gene. DNA of the CDR3: TGTGCTAGTGGTTTGGGAGGCCAGAACACTGAAGCTTTCTTT. Translated: CASGLGGQNTEAFF.

The chain links TRBV10-3 to TRBJ2-7; 8 nucleotides line up with TRBD1. The CDR3 contains 14 residues. J gave up 4 bases and V 6 bases, and 8 bases lay outside the gene matches. Per germline, CDR1 ENHRY and CDR2 SYGVKD. CDR3: CAIRKGQDLYEQYF. The CDR3 DNA reads TGTGCCATCAGAAAGGGACAGGATTTATACGAGCAGTACTTC.